The clone carrying this T cell receptor (beta chain) was seen a handful of times. The antigen is not known. This entry belongs to a study of identical twins. Study-level findings and limits: Compared with models, monozygotic twins showed more out-of-frame TCR alpha sharing. Not following the same donors, the study drew its conclusions from cross-sectional statistical analysis. In beta out-of-frame sequences, the excess sharing between twins was weaker. Cord blood beta clonotypes that were abundant carried fewer insertions, and memory repertoires showed no such trend.

MiXCR, applied by TCRdb to the 5' RACE reads, yields one record per CDR3 protein. The top ten hold 12% of the sample, which has some 100,000 distinct CDR3 sequences, about 6% seen once. V was pared by 6 bases and J by 2 bases, with 13 bases between. The CDR3 is made up of 13 amino acids. Germline CDR1 GTSNPN, CDR2 SVGIG (reference sequence). This TCR derives from a woman in her forties or fifties in good health. Sample: memory T cells sorted from blood. The V call is TRBV30, the J call TRBJ1-2, with no clear D. The CDR3 DNA reads TGTGCCTGCCCCACGGAGGCGAACTATGGCTACACCTTC. Protein product: CACPTEANYGYTF.